The 14 T cell receptor beta chains reported below all come from one sample, sequenced in a study of control samples from healthy donors and cancer patients. The table came from immunoSEQ multiplex PCR; TCRdb's copy has only in-frame clones and leaves some out. The table shows roughly 30,000 clones, with about 85% occurring only once. The sequenced sample was formalin-fixed, paraffin-embedded tissue. Receptors were obtained from a female donor with melanoma.

The rearrangement joins TRBV5-1 to TRBJ2-7; D may be TRBD1 (6 bases). Germline values: CDR1 SGHRS, CDR2 YFSETQ. Between the trimmed V and J ends, which lost 4 bases and 3 bases, there was a span of 14 bases. This CDR3 comprises 14 residues. This chain's CDR3 is CASSPDSQNYEQYF. CDR3 bases: TGCGCCAGCAGCCCGGACAGCCAGAACTACGAGCAGTACTTC.

The rearrangement joins TRBV30 to TRBJ2-3, with D unresolved. This CDR3 is 13 amino acids long. Germline assignment: CDR1 GTSNPN and CDR2 SVGIG (reference sequence). V was pared by 1 base and J by 6 bases, with 11 bases between. The CDR3 region has the DNA TGTGCCTGGAGTGGGATCCGCAGGGATACGCAGTATTTT. Its protein is CAWSGIRRDTQYF.

The chain joins TRBV5-1 to TRBJ1-1; D is unresolved. This CDR3 region has 13 residues. The V end lost 0 bases, the J end lost 1 base, and 4 bases lay between the germline ends. Germline values: CDR1 SGHRS, CDR2 YFSETQ. The CDR3 sequence is CASSLARNTEAFF. In DNA, the CDR3 is TGCGCCAGCAGCTTGGCCAGGAACACTGAAGCTTTCTTT.

The chain carries TRBV6-1 and TRBJ2-3; 9 bases are a match to TRBD1. There are 15 residues in the CDR3. The germline gives CDR1 MNHNS, CDR2 SASEGT. V shed 5 bases, J shed 2 bases, and the junction held 5 bases outside the gene matches. As DNA, the CDR3 is TGTGCCAGCAGTAAGGGACAGGGACTCACAGATACGCAGTATTTT. Translation: CASSKGQGLTDTQYF.

The chain couples TRBV11-2 to TRBJ1-1; D not resolved. CDR1 is SGHAT, CDR2 FQNNGV, per germline. The CDR3 extends over 15 amino acids. Trimming shortened V by 6 bases and J by 1 base, and 15 bases separated the two germline ends. The CDR3 loop reads CASRFGWTSNTEAFF. CDR3 coding DNA: TGTGCCAGCAGATTTGGGTGGACCTCGAACACTGAAGCTTTCTTT.

J is TRBJ2-2 and V is TRBV6-6; D is undetermined. Germline CDR1 reads MNHNY; CDR2 reads SVGAGI (reference sequence). Trimming stripped 6 bases from V and 5 bases from J, with 7 bases between. CDR3 length: 12 amino acids. CDR3 in amino acids: CASSPETGELFF. The CDR3 nucleotides read TGTGCCAGCAGCCCGGAGACCGGGGAGCTGTTTTTT.

The chain joins TRBV5-5 to TRBJ2-2; a possible D gene is TRBD1 (5 bases). The germline CDR1 and CDR2 sequences are SGHKS and YYEKEE (reference sequence). Trimming stripped 1 base from V and 2 bases from J, with 12 bases between. The CDR3 covers 16 residues. CDR3 protein: CASSLRWTTNTGELFF. The CDR3 region has the DNA TGTGCCAGCAGCTTGAGATGGACAACCAACACCGGGGAGCTGTTTTTT. The full variable domain, rest sourced from reference TRBV5-5 and TRBJ2-2, is DAGVTQSPTHLIKTRGQQVTLRCSPISGHKSVSWYQQVLGQGPQFIFQYYEKEERGRGNFPDRFSARQFPNYSSELNVNALLLGDSALYLCASSLRWTTNTGELFFGEGSRLTVL.

The chain couples TRBV30 to TRBJ1-1; the D gene is possibly TRBD1 (5 bases). The CDR3 totals 12 residues. Trimming cost V 6 bases and J 4 bases, with 12 bases left between them. Germline-derived CDR1 and CDR2 are GTSNPN and SVGIG (reference sequence). The CDR3 bases are TGTGCCTGTAAAAGGGGTGCCACTGAAGCTTTCTTT. Its translation is CACKRGATEAFF. The entire variable domain, with the rest obtained from reference TRBV30 and TRBJ1-1, is as follows: SQTIHQWPATLVQPVGSPLSLECTVEGTSNPNLYWYRQAAGRGLQLLFYSVGIGQISSEVPQNLSASRPQDRQFILSSKKLLLSDSGFYLCACKRGATEAFFGQGTRLTVV.

The sample holds one count of this clone. This chain uses TRBV19 with TRBJ1-1; D remains ambiguous. This CDR3 is built from 13 residues. V shed 1 base and J shed 1 base, with 4 bases lying between them. Germline V gene lookup returns CDR1 LNHDA and CDR2 SQIVND (reference sequence). Here the CDR3 reads CASSIVRNTEAFF. The CDR3, as DNA: TGTGCCAGTAGTATAGTAAGGAACACTGAAGCTTTCTTT. The whole variable domain, filled in from reference TRBV19 and TRBJ1-1, reads DGGITQSPKYLFRKEGQNVTLSCEQNLNHDAMYWYRQDPGQGLRLIYYSQIVNDFQKGDIAEGYSVSREKKESFPLTVTSAQKNPTAFYLCASSIVRNTEAFFGQGTRLTVV.

The rearrangement uses TRBV20-1 and TRBJ2-7; D is unresolved. The CDR3 has 11 amino acids. The germline V and J ends were trimmed by 2 bases and 4 bases, with 6 bases remaining between them. Germline-derived CDR1 and CDR2 are DFQATT and SNEGSKA (reference sequence). The DNA of the CDR3 is TGCAGTGCTAGATACAATTACGAGCAGTACTTC. Translated: CSARYNYEQYF.

The chain links TRBV18 to TRBJ2-1; D remains unclear. V was shortened by 1 base and J by 4 bases, with 11 bases between the two germline ends. The CDR3 spans 15 residues. CDR1 KGHSH and CDR2 LQKENI come from the germline V gene. The CDR3 bases are TGTGCCAGCTCACCACTCGCAACCCAGTACAATGAGCAGTTCTTC. This gives the protein CASSPLATQYNEQFF. Based on the CDR3 plus reference TRBV18 and TRBJ2-1, the full variable domain is NAGVMQNPRHLVRRRGQEARLRCSPMKGHSHVYWYRQLPEEGLKFMVYLQKENIIDESGMPKERFSAEFPKEGPSILRIQQVVRGDSAAYFCASSPLATQYNEQFFGPGTRLTVL.

DNA for the CDR3: TGTGCCAGCAGCTTAGATCGGGGACGCAATGAGCAGTTCTTC. Amino acid sequence: CASSLDRGRNEQFF. The J gene is TRBJ2-1, the V gene TRBV7-2, with D possibly being TRBD1 or TRBD2 (5 bases each). This CDR3 contains 14 residues. Between the trimmed V and J ends, which lost 1 base and 6 bases, there was a span of 10 bases. Germline CDR1 SGHTA, CDR2 FQGNSA.

The V call is TRBV27, the J call TRBJ2-5; either TRBD1 or TRBD2 may supply D (5 bases each). The CDR3 covers 15 residues. Germline V CDR1 and CDR2: MNHEY, SMNVEV (reference sequence). The germline V and J ends were trimmed by 4 bases and 3 bases, with 15 bases remaining between them. CDR3 amino acids: CASSSHPGPEETQYF. The CDR3 nucleotides are TGTGCCAGCAGTTCTCATCCGGGACCAGAAGAGACCCAGTACTTC.

V usage is TRBV21-1 and J usage is TRBJ2-7; the table's TRBD2 call for D was not verified on the DNA. TRBV21-1 is noted as a pseudogene. This CDR3 spans 14 amino acids. CDR3: CASSSSGSPTEQYF. The DNA of the CDR3 is TGTGCCAGCAGCAGTAGCGGGAGCCCAACCGAGCAGTACTTC.